The sequence of this T cell receptor beta chain was determined in a study of blood T cells in healthy people across ages. The sample holds many counts of this clonotype. There are 16 residues in the CDR3. Germline assignment: CDR1 MDHEN and CDR2 SYDVKM. Germline trimming cut 0 bases from V and 4 bases from J; bases unmatched to any gene: 3. For the second PCR, which ran for about 6 to 11 cycles, a sample-barcoded 5' primer and a J-beta primer mix were used. TCRdb itself ran the 5' RACE reads through MiXCR, one entry per CDR3 protein. This table has about 620,000 distinct CDR3 sequences, about 51% appearing once.

The V and J genes are TRBV28 and TRBJ2-5; 12 bases fit TRBD2. The sequence came from a woman over 75 in good health. Sample: blood. CDR3 residues: CASSLWTSGSRETQYF. The CDR3 bases are TGTGCCAGCAGTTTATGGACTAGCGGGAGTCGAGAGACCCAGTACTTC. The complete variable domain, with remaining parts taken from reference TRBV28 and TRBJ2-5, reads DVKVTQSSRYLVKRTGEKVFLECVQDMDHENMFWYRQDPGLGLRLIYFSYDVKMKEKGDIPEGYSVSREKKERFSLILESASTNQTSMYLCASSLWTSGSRETQYFGPGTRLLVL.